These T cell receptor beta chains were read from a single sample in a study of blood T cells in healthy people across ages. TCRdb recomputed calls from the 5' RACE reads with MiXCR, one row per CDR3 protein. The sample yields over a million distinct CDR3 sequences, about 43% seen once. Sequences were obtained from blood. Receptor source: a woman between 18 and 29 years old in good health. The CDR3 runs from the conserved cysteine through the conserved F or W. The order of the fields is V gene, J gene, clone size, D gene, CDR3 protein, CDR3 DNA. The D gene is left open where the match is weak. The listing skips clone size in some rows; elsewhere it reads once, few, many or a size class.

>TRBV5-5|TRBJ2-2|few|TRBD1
CASTLRQGITGELFF
TGTGCCAGCACGCTCCGACAGGGTATCACCGGGGAGCTGTTTTTT
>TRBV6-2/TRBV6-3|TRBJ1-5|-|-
CASQTVGVGQPQHF
TGTGCCAGCCAAACGGTCGGAGTTGGTCAGCCCCAGCATTTT
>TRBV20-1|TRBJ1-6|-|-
CSARDHGAGVGSPLHF
TGCAGTGCTAGAGATCATGGGGCAGGGGTTGGTTCACCCCTCCACTTT
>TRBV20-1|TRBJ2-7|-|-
CSARLAYEQYF
TGCAGTGCCCGACTAGCCTACGAGCAGTACTTC
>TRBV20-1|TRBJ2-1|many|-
CSAVEVGSYNEQFF
TGCAGTGCCGTAGAAGTCGGCTCCTACAATGAGCAGTTCTTC
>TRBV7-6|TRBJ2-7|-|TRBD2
CASSETGGLFEQYF
TGTGCCAGCAGCGAAACGGGGGGGCTGTTCGAGCAGTACTTC
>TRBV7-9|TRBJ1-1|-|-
CASSLTGEDTEAFF
TGTGCCAGCAGCTTAACTGGGGAAGACACTGAAGCTTTCTTT
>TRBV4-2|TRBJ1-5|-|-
CASSQDWAGSNQPQHF
TGTGCCAGCAGCCAAGATTGGGCAGGTAGCAATCAGCCCCAGCATTTT
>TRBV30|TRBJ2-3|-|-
CAWSVGTQYF
TGTGCCTGGAGTGTAGGCACGCAGTATTTT
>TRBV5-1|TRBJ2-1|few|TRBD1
CASSPRTGALDEQFF
TGCGCCAGCAGCCCAAGGACAGGGGCTTTGGATGAGCAGTTCTTC
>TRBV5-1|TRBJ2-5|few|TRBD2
CASSGTSSETQYF
TGCGCCAGCAGCGGGACTAGTAGTGAGACCCAGTACTTC
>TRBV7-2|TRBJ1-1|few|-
CASSAQTYTEAFF
TGTGCCAGCAGCGCCCAGACTTACACTGAAGCTTTCTTT
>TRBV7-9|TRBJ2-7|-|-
CASSLGRPAQGEQYF
TGTGCCAGCAGCTTAGGAAGACCCGCTCAGGGGGAGCAGTACTTC
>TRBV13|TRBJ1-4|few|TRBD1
CASSLRDRGGNEKLFF
TGTGCCAGCAGCTTAAGGGACAGGGGCGGAAATGAAAAACTGTTTTTT
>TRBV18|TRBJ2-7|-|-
CASSPPVQLPEQYF
TGTGCCAGCTCACCACCGGTCCAACTTCCCGAGCAGTACTTC
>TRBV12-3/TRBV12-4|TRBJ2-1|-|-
CVSSLGLLYSGDQNEQFF
TGTGTCAGCAGTTTAGGCCTCCTCTACTCAGGGGATCAAAATGAGCAGTTCTTC
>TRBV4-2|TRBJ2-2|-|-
CASSHSAPGELFF
TGTGCCAGCAGCCATAGCGCTCCCGGGGAGCTGTTTTTT